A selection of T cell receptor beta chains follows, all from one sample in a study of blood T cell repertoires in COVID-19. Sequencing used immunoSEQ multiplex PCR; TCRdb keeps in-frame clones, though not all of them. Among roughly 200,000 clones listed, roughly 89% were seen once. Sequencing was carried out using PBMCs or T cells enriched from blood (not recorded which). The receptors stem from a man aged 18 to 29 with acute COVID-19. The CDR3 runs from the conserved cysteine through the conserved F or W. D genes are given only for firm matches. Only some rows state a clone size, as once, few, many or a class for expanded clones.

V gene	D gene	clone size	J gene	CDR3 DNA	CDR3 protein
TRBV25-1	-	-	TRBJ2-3	TGTGCCAGCCGGGACTCCCAGGCGCAGTATTTT	CASRDSQAQYF
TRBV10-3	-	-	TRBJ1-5	TGTGCCATCAGTGAAGAACAGGGTGGCGGTCAGCCCCAGCATTTT	CAISEEQGGGQPQHF
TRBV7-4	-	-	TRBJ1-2	TGTGCCAGCAGCTTAGGAGGACGGACTGTTAACTATGGCTACACCTTC	CASSLGGRTVNYGYTF
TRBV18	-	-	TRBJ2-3	TGTGCCAGCTCACTCGCAGATACGCAGTATTTT	CASSLADTQYF
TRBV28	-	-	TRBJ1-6	TGTGCCAGCAGTCCGGACAGTTCAGGGACACCCCTCCACTTT	CASSPDSSGTPLHF
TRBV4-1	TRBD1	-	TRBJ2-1	TGCGCCAGCAGCCAAAGGACAGGGAGCTTCACCTACAATGAGCAGTTCTTC	CASSQRTGSFTYNEQFF
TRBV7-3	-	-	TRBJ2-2	TGTGCCAGCAGCGCCTACAGGAATACCGGGGAGCTGTTTTTT	CASSAYRNTGELFF
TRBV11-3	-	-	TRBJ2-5	TGTGCCAGCAGCTCGCGGCTCCTAAGAGAGACCCAGTACTTC	CASSSRLLRETQYF
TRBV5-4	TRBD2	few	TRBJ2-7	TGTGCCAGCAGCTTGGCTGGGACTAGCGGGAGAGCCGAGCAGTACTTC	CASSLAGTSGRAEQYF
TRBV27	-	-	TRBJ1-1	TGTGCCAGCAGCAGGGGATACAGTACCACTGAAGCTTTCTTT	CASSRGYSTTEAFF
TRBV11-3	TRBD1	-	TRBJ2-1	TGTGCCAGCAGCGCGGGACAGGGGCCTAGCGGCTACAATGAGCAGTTCTTC	CASSAGQGPSGYNEQFF
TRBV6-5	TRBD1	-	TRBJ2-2	TGTGCCAGCAGCCTCGGACAGGGAATCACCGGGGAGCTGTTTTTT	CASSLGQGITGELFF
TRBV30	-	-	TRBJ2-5	TGTGCCTGGAAAGTTGGACTTAGGTACCAAGAGACCCAGTACTTC	CAWKVGLRYQETQYF
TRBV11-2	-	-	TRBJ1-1	TGTGCCAGCAGTTTGGGACGGGGCGGAGGGACTGAAGCTTTCTTT	CASSLGRGGGTEAFF
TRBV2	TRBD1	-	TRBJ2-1	TGTGCCAGCAGGGGACAGGGGGCGAATGAGCAGTTCTTC	CASRGQGANEQFF
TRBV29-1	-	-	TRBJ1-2	TGCAGCGTTGTAACCGGGACTAACTATGGCTACACCTTC	CSVVTGTNYGYTF
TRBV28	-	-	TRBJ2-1	TGTGCCAGCAGTTTACCAGGCAATGAGCAGTTCTTC	CASSLPGNEQFF
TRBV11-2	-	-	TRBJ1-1	TGTGCCAGCAGCTTAGGTCGGGTGAACACTGAAGCTTTCTTT	CASSLGRVNTEAFF
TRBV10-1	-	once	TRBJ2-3	TGCGCCAGCAGTGTCGAAAGGGGCAGCAACACAGATACGCAGTATTTT	CASSVERGSNTDTQYF
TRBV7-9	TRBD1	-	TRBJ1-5	TGTGCCAGCAGCGATGGACAGGGCGATCAGCCCCAGCATTTT	CASSDGQGDQPQHF
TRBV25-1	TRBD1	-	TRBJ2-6	TGTGCCAGCAGTGTGGACAGGGCCAACTCTGGGGCCAACGTCCTGACTTTC	CASSVDRANSGANVLTF
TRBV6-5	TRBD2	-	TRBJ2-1	TGTGCCAGCAACCAGGGACTAGCGGGAGTCGGAGAGCAGTTCTTC	CASNQGLAGVGEQFF
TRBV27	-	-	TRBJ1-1	TGTGCCAGCAGTTTATCTGGGCAGGCCCACACTGAAGCTTTCTTT	CASSLSGQAHTEAFF
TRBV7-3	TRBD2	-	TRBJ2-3	TGTGCCAGCAGCCCCCTGACTAGCGGGAGAGGGTCAGATACGCAGTATTTT	CASSPLTSGRGSDTQYF
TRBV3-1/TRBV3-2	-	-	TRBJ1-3	TGTGCCAGCAGCCGACAAACAACGGGAAACACCATATATTTT	CASSRQTTGNTIYF
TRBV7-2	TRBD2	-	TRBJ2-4	TGTGCCAGCAGCTTAGCGGCGGGACTAGCGACTGCGGGAGGAATAGGGAACATTCAGTACTTC	CASSLAAGLATAGGIGNIQYF
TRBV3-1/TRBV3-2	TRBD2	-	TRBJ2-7	TGTGCCAGCAGCCAGGGTAGAGCGGGGGAGCAGTACTTC	CASSQGRAGEQYF
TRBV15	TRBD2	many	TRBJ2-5	TGTGCCACCAGCAGAGATAGACTAGCCCCCGGGGAGACCCAGTACTTC	CATSRDRLAPGETQYF
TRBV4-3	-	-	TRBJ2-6	TGCGCCAGCAGCCAAGAAAAGGGGAAAGGGGCTGGGGCCAACGTCCTGACTTTC	CASSQEKGKGAGANVLTF
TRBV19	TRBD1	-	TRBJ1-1	TGTGCCACTCGTAATGGGGACAGGAGGATGAGAAGAACTGAAGCTTTCTTT	CATRNGDRRMRRTEAFF
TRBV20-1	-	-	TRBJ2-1	TGCAGTGCTAGTCCCGTAGAGGTCCCCTACAATGAGCAGTTCTTC	CSASPVEVPYNEQFF
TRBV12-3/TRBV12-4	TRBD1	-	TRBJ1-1	TGTGCCAGCAGCCCGGACAGGGTCACTGAAGCTTTCTTT	CASSPDRVTEAFF
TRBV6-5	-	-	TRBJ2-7	TGTGCCAGCAGTTACTCGAGGGGGTACGAGCAGTACTTC	CASSYSRGYEQYF
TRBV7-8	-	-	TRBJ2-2	TGTGCCAGCAGCTTAGGGGGGAGACTAGAGAACACCGGGGAGCTGTTTTTT	CASSLGGRLENTGELFF
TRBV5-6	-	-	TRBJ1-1	TGTGCCAGCGGACAGCTGAACACTGAAGCTTTCTTT	CASGQLNTEAFF
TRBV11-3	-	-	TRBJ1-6	TGTGCCAGCAGATCGAGGGGGAATAATTCACCCCTCCACTTT	CASRSRGNNSPLHF
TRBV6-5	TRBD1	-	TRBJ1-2	TGTGCCAGCAGTTACTCGCTCGACAGGGGGCGCGGTGGCTACACCTTC	CASSYSLDRGRGGYTF
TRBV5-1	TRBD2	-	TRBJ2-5	TGCGCCAGCAGCTTGGGGACTAGCGGGAGTTTAAAGACCCAGTACTTC	CASSLGTSGSLKTQYF
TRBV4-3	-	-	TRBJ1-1	TGCGCCAGCAGCCAAGATTTAGGACAGAAGACTGAAGCTTTCTTT	CASSQDLGQKTEAFF
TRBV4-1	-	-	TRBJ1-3	TGCGCCAGCAGCCGCCTTGACAGCGTCTCTGGAAACACCATATATTTT	CASSRLDSVSGNTIYF
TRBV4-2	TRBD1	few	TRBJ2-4	TGTGCCAGCAGCCAAGAGCTCGGGACAGGGGGCGCGAGTGTCATTCAGTACTTC	CASSQELGTGGASVIQYF
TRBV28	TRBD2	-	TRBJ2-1	TGTGCCAGCAGTAGGGGACTAGCGGGAGGTTATGGTGAGCAGTTCTTC	CASSRGLAGGYGEQFF
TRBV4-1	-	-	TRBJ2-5	TGCGCCAGCAGCCTAGCGGTCGCAGAGACCCAGTACTTC	CASSLAVAETQYF
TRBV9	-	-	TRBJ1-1	TGTGCCAGCAGCGTTCTGGACAGCAACACTGAAGCTTTCTTT	CASSVLDSNTEAFF
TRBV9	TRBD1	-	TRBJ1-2	TGTGCCAGCAGCGTAGCAGGGACAGGGACGTATGGCTACACCTTC	CASSVAGTGTYGYTF
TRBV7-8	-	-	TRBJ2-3	TGTGCCAGCAGCTCATTATTAGGGGGAGATCGCACAGATACGCAGTATTTT	CASSSLLGGDRTDTQYF
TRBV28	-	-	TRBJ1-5	TGTGCCAGCAGCCGCGGGCGGACCGGCAATCAGCCCCAGCATTTT	CASSRGRTGNQPQHF
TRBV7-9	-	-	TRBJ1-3	TGTGCCAGCAGCTCGCTACCGGACGTCGGGGTCTTCACCATATATTTT	CASSSLPDVGVFTIYF
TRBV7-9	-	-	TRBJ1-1	TGTGCCAGCAGCTTAACAGGAGACACTGAAGCTTTCTTT	CASSLTGDTEAFF
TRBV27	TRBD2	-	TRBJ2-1	TGTGCCAGCATCGAGAGCGGGAACTCCTACAATGAGCAGTTCTTC	CASIESGNSYNEQFF
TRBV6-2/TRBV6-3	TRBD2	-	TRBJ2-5	TGTGCCAGCAGTTACGGCGGGAGTGGATCAGAGACCCAGTACTTC	CASSYGGSGSETQYF
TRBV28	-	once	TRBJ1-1	TGTGCCAGCAGTTTCAGGAGGGGCATGAACACTGAAGCTTTCTTT	CASSFRRGMNTEAFF
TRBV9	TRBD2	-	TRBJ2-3	TGTGCCAGCAGCCCCCTAGCGGGAGTCGCGGATACGCAGTATTTT	CASSPLAGVADTQYF
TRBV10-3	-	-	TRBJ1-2	TGTGCCATCAGTAGCGGGGAGGACTATGGCTACACCTTC	CAISSGEDYGYTF
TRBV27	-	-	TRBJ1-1	TGTGCCAGCAGTGGGAGTACGAACACTGAAGCTTTCTTT	CASSGSTNTEAFF
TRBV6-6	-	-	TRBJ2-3	TGTGCCAGCGGACTTAAAGATACGCAGTATTTT	CASGLKDTQYF
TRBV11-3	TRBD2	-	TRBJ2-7	TGTGCCAGCAGTTCTAGCGGTTCCTACGAGCAGTACTTC	CASSSSGSYEQYF
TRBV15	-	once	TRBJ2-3	TGTGCCACCAGCGCACGTCTATCGGGGTACACAGATACGCAGTATTTT	CATSARLSGYTDTQYF
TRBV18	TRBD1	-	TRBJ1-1	TGTGCCAGCTCACCAGCCCTGACAGGGGCGAACACTGAAGCTTTCTTT	CASSPALTGANTEAFF
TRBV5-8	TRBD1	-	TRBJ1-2	TGTGCCAGCAGCTTGGGACAGGGGTACTATGGCTACACCTTC	CASSLGQGYYGYTF